This passage covers 7 T cell receptor beta chains from one sample sequenced in a study of T cells expressing NK-cell markers. Following a re-call of the 5' RACE reads, TCRdb has one entry per CDR3 protein and lacks DNA. The listing records hundreds of thousands of distinct CDR3 sequences. Sequenced material: blood T cells: a sorted CD56 or NKG2C T cell subset, CD4+ or CD8+ T cells, or bulk PBMC T cells (not recorded which). The receptors were sampled from a woman aged 18 to 75 in good health.

V is TRBV20-1 and J is TRBJ2-1; TCRdb returns TRBD1, unconfirmable since there is no DNA. The CDR3 contains 13 residues. CDR1 and CDR2 from the germline V gene are DFQATT and SNEGSKA (reference sequence). CDR3 residues: CSASYRAGNEQFF.

The chain has TRBV10-3 and TRBJ1-3; TCRdb lists TRBD1, though no DNA is available to test this call. CDR1 is ENHRY, CDR2 SYGVKD, per germline. CDR3 length: 14 residues. CDR3 in amino acids: CAISEGTSGNTIYF.

The rearrangement uses TRBV4-3 and TRBJ2-1; lacking DNA, the TRBD1 call made by TCRdb goes unchecked. Germline V gene data show CDR1 as LGHNA and CDR2 as YSLEER. The CDR3 consists of 15 residues. The CDR3 spells CASSQGTGFGNEQFF.

This rearrangement joins TRBV20-1 to TRBJ2-7; TCRdb's D call, TRBD2, is unchecked because there is no DNA. CDR3 length equals 13 residues. Germline CDR1 is DFQATT and CDR2 is SNEGSKA (reference sequence). The CDR3 spells CSATSPSNYEQYF.

The chain employs TRBV20-1 and TRBJ2-1; the D call from TCRdb, TRBD2, cannot be confirmed without DNA. The CDR3 extends over 13 amino acids. CDR1 is DFQATT and CDR2 is SNEGSKA in the germline V gene (reference sequence). CDR3 in amino acids: CSASRAGVNEQFF.

V usage is TRBV10-2 and J usage is TRBJ1-5; TCRdb calls TRBD1, which cannot be checked without DNA. Germline V gene data show CDR1 as WSHSY and CDR2 as SAAADI. This CDR3 spans 14 amino acids. CDR3 sequence: CASTPGHPNQPQHF.

This chain connects TRBV9 to TRBJ2-7; lacking DNA, the TRBD1 call made by TCRdb goes unchecked. The CDR3 has 15 amino acids. CDR1 and CDR2 (germline): SGDLS, YYNGEE. CDR3 sequence: CASSGSGTVSYEQYF.